This T cell receptor beta chain was identified during a study of blood T cell dynamics during melanoma immunotherapy. Trimming removed 6 bases at V and 0 bases at J, with 12 bases between. The CDR3 extends over 15 amino acids. CDR1 MNHNS and CDR2 SASEGT come from the germline V gene. The sample's time point: pre-treatment baseline. Each bulk PBMC sample had approximately 0.35 ug DNA loaded. TCRdb's copy holds only in-frame clones and misses some; the assay was immunoSEQ multiplex PCR. The sample lists 10,000 to 15,000 clones; more than 70% were seen once. This clone was observed a handful of times. The sequenced sample was blood, obtained from a patient treated with checkpoint blockade. J is TRBJ1-5 and V is TRBV6-1; D not certain. This clonotype was sampled from a human donor with melanoma. DNA of the CDR3: TGTGCCAGCAGGTCGGCAGTTTATAGCAATCAGCCCCAGCATTTT. Residues: CASRSAVYSNQPQHF.